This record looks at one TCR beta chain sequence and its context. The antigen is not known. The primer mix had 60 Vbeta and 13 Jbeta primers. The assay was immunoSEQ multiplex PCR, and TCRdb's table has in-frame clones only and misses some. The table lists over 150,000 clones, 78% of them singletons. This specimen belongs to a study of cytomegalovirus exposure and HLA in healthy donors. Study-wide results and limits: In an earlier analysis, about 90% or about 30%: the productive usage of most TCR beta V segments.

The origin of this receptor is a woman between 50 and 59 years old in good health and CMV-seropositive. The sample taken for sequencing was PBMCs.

CDR3 nucleotide sequence: TGTGCCAGCAGCTTTCTACAGGGGGTCTCCTACGAGCAGTACTTC. It encodes CASSFLQGVSYEQYF. The chain combines TRBV7-9 with TRBJ2-5, with 8 bases identical to TRBD1. The assigned J gene may be wrong: the sequence end matches TRBJ2-7 better. This CDR3 is built from 15 residues. Germline V gene data show CDR1 as SEHNR and CDR2 as FQNEAQ (reference sequence).